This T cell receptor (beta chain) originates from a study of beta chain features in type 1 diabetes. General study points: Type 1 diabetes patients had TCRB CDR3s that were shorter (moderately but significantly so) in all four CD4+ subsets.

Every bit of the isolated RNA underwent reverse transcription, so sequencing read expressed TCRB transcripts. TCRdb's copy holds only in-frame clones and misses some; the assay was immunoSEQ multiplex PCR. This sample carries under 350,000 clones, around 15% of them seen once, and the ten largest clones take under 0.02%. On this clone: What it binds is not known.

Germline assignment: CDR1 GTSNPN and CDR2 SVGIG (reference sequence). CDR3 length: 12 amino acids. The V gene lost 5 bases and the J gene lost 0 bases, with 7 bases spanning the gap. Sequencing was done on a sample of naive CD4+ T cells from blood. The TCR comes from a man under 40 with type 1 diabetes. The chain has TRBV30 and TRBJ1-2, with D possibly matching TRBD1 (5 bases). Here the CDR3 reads CAWEDTNYGYTF. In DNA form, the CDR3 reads TGTGCCTGGGAGGACACTAACTATGGCTACACCTTC.